The entry below gives a single TCR beta chain sequence along with its context. What it binds is not known. Generated by immunoSEQ multiplex PCR, the TCRdb table keeps only in-frame clones and is missing some. The sample carries 2 million to 2.5 million clones, approximately 95% recorded once. This entry is derived from a study of shared clonotypes between healthy human individuals. Study summary: Researchers drew samples from a couple of women and a few men aged 18 to 49. Researchers assigned three CD4 naive, three CD4 memory, two CD8 naive and one CD8 memory plate to each donor. Findings and caveats of the study: Owing to a small donor count, the genetic and exposure-history diversity represented was limited. Generally, naive subsets (rather than memory subsets) showed larger estimated richness.

Sequenced material: naive CD4+ T cells sorted from blood. Noted subset: CD45RA+ positively selected. This receptor was taken from a man in his late teens or twenties in good health.

The CDR3 loop reads CASSYTRGAEQYF. CDR3 nucleotides: TGTGCCAGCAGTTATACAAGGGGGGCCGAGCAGTACTTC. The V gene is TRBV6-6, the J gene TRBJ2-7; tentatively, D is TRBD1 or TRBD2 (6 bases each). This CDR3 is 13 amino acids long. From germline, CDR1 is MNHNY and CDR2 SVGAGI (reference sequence). Trimming pared 3 bases from V and 6 bases from J, leaving 12 bases between.